Presented here are 23 T cell receptor beta chains from one specimen sequenced in a study of T cells in Graves' hyperthyroidism and ophthalmopathy. Amplification yielded TCR beta CDR3 regions, with RNA transcripts as the source. First-round RT-PCR targeting the TCR CDR3 was performed with the HTBI primer set. One entry per CDR3 protein results from TCRdb running MiXCR on the multiplex PCR reads. The data hold approximately 530,000 distinct CDR3 sequences, with less than 20% observed a single time. Material for sequencing was blood. Receptors originate from a middle-aged man with Graves' ophthalmopathy.

This clonotype appeared many times. Written as DNA, the CDR3 is TGCGCCAGCAGCTTGGCAGGGGTAGGAAATCAGCCCCAGCATTTT. Translated: CASSLAGVGNQPQHF. The V and J genes are TRBV5-1 and TRBJ1-5, with TRBD1 as a possible D gene (6 bases). Germline values: CDR1 SGHRS, CDR2 YFSETQ. V was trimmed by 0 bases and J by 4 bases, leaving 11 bases between them. The CDR3 is 15 amino acids.

The chain uses TRBV5-1 and TRBJ1-4; no firm D call. Deletions cut 1 base from V and 4 bases from J, with 11 bases between. The germline CDR1 and CDR2 sequences are SGHRS and YFSETQ. There are 15 residues in the CDR3. The CDR3 region has the DNA TGCGCCAGCAGCTTGTCCAGATACGATAATGAAAAACTGTTTTTT. It specifies CASSLSRYDNEKLFF.

The V gene is TRBV7-8, the J gene TRBJ2-2; the D call may be TRBD1 or TRBD2 (5 bases each). There are 14 residues in the CDR3. The germline V gene has CDR1 SGHVS and CDR2 FQNEAQ. Trimming stripped 1 base from V and 7 bases from J, with 10 bases between. The CDR3 DNA is TGTGCCAGCAGCTTAGTACGGGGCAACGGGGAGCTGTTTTTT. This translates into CASSLVRGNGELFF. The entire variable domain, with the rest obtained from reference TRBV7-8 and TRBJ2-2, is as follows: GAGVSQSPRYKVAKRGQDVALRCDPISGHVSLFWYQQALGQGPEFLTYFQNEAQLDKSGLPSDRFFAERPEGSVSTLKIQRTQQEDSAVYLCASSLVRGNGELFFGEGSRLTVL.

The chain recombines TRBV7-9 with TRBJ2-1; TRBD2 might be the D (7 bases). CDR3 length: 14 amino acids. Germline values: CDR1 SEHNR, CDR2 FQNEAQ (reference sequence). The V and J ends lost 5 bases and 9 bases respectively, with 17 bases between them. CDR3 region: CASSTRGGAGEQFF. The CDR3 nucleotides are TGTGCCAGCAGCACCCGAGGGGGGGCGGGTGAGCAGTTCTTC.

This clonotype was counted a few times. The rearrangement joins TRBV6-2 or TRBV6-3 to TRBJ2-1; TRBD1 matches 8 bases. Germline loops: CDR1 MNHEY, CDR2 SVGEGT. V lost 3 bases and J lost 10; bases outside the gene matches: 29. The CDR3 consists of 21 residues. In DNA form, the CDR3 reads TGTGCCAGCAGTTATAATTGGGGGCAGGGGGCTACCTTGTCCGAGCCCGACGAGCAGTTCTTC. Protein product: CASSYNWGQGATLSEPDEQFF.

The chain has TRBV5-1 and TRBJ2-1; 10 bases agree with TRBD1. There are 14 residues in the CDR3. After removal of 5 bases from V and 10 bases from J, the junction contained 9 bases not matched to a gene. Germline V gene sequence: CDR1 SGHRS, CDR2 YFSETQ. CDR3 sequence reads: CASSARDRGYEQFF. CDR3 sequence (DNA): TGCGCCAGCAGTGCCCGGGACAGGGGCTACGAGCAGTTCTTC.

This clonotype has ten or more counts. The chain carries TRBV12-3 or TRBV12-4 and TRBJ1-2; the D gene is possibly TRBD1 (6 bases). The CDR3 has 15 residues. The V end was cut by 4 bases, the J end by 8 bases, with 20 bases between. The CDR3 loop reads CASSYTAWTEEGYTF. The CDR3 DNA reads TGTGCCAGCAGTTATACTGCTTGGACAGAAGAAGGCTACACCTTC.

This clonotype was observed a few times. The chain carries TRBV2 and TRBJ1-3, with 7 nucleotides matching TRBD1. CDR3 size: 18 residues. Looked up from germline, CDR1 is SNHLY and CDR2 is FYNNEI. V was pared by 0 bases and J by 4 bases, with 12 bases of the junction left unmatched. This CDR3 reads CASSEALPDRVNGNTIYF. The CDR3 DNA sequence: TGTGCCAGCAGTGAAGCGCTTCCTGACAGGGTTAACGGAAACACCATATATTTT.

The chain is built from TRBV28 and TRBJ1-5, with D perhaps matching TRBD1 (6 bases). The V gene's germline CDR1 is MDHEN and CDR2 SYDVKM. The CDR3 spans 16 residues. V gave up 5 bases and J gave up 1 base, with 15 bases separating them. The CDR3 loop is CASSPWTVRSNQPQHF. The CDR3 DNA follows: TGTGCCAGCAGTCCCTGGACAGTCCGCAGCAATCAGCCCCAGCATTTT.

This clonotype was detected many times. V and J are TRBV7-8 and TRBJ2-1; 12 bases agree with TRBD2. Looked up from germline, CDR1 is SGHVS and CDR2 is FQNEAQ. With V trimmed by 5 bases and J by 9 bases, 11 bases remained unmatched. CDR3 length: 16 residues. Here the CDR3 reads CASSPLTSGGIGEQFF. In DNA form, the CDR3 reads TGTGCCAGCAGCCCACTGACTAGCGGGGGTATTGGTGAGCAGTTCTTC.

The CDR3 DNA reads as TGTGCCAGCAGCCAAGATGTAACGAACAGCAATGAGCAGTTCTTC. This encodes CASSQDVTNSNEQFF. The V gene is TRBV4-2, the J gene TRBJ2-1; D is unresolved. From germline, CDR1 is LGHNA and CDR2 YNFKEQ. The CDR3 is 15 amino acids. Trimming took off 0 bases at V and 6 bases at J, with 12 bases between the two ends.

Regarding this clonotype: This sequence may be a read error, since a much larger clone differs from it by one base. The chain joins TRBV4-1 to TRBJ2-2; D not resolved. Trimming shortened V by 1 base and J by 1 base, and 4 bases separated the two germline ends. This CDR3 is 14 amino acids long. Germline CDR1 reads MGHRA; CDR2 reads YSYEKL. The CDR3 coding sequence is TGCGCCAGCAGCCAAGTGGTGAACACCGGGGAGCTGTTTTTT. It specifies CASSQVVNTGELFF.

This chain uses TRBV3-1 with TRBJ2-1; no firm D call. CDR1 and CDR2 from the germline V gene are LGHDT and YNNKEL (reference sequence). The V end was cut by 4 bases, the J end by 0 bases, with 10 bases between. The CDR3 loop spans 15 amino acids. CDR3 coding DNA: TGTGCCAGCAGCCGGTCGAAGAGCTCCTACAATGAGCAGTTCTTC. Translated, it gives CASSRSKSSYNEQFF.

In this sample, this clonotype turned up a few times. The chain uses TRBV4-3 and TRBJ2-1; TRBD2 matches at 10 bases. This CDR3 has 16 residues. Germline V CDR1 and CDR2: LGHNA, YSLEER. With V trimmed by 1 base and J by 9 bases, 9 bases remained unmatched. Here the CDR3 DNA reads TGCGCCAGCAGCCAAGTCCTAGCGGGGGCCCATGGTGAGCAGTTCTTC. Protein: CASSQVLAGAHGEQFF.

CDR3 protein: CASSEDRARGGELFF. In DNA form, the CDR3 reads TGTGCCAGCAGTGAGGACAGGGCGAGAGGCGGGGAGCTGTTTTTT. The chain is built from TRBV2 and TRBJ2-2; 8 positions agree with TRBD1. The V gene's germline CDR1 is SNHLY and CDR2 FYNNEI. Trimming cost V 3 bases and J 7 bases; bases outside gene matches: 7. The CDR3 has 15 residues.

Ten or more counts support this clonotype. The V call is TRBV6-1, the J call TRBJ1-2; a possible D gene is TRBD1 (6 bases). V was pared by 1 base and J by 2 bases, with 8 bases between. Looked up from germline, CDR1 is MNHNS and CDR2 is SASEGT. The CDR3 runs to 14 residues. CDR3 DNA: TGTGCCAGCAGTGAAGGGGGGCTCAACTATGGCTACACCTTC. Translation gives CASSEGGLNYGYTF.

The chain uses TRBV20-1 and TRBJ1-1; D not resolved. The V and J ends lost 6 bases and 7 bases respectively, with 18 bases between them. Germline lookup yields CDR1 DFQATT and CDR2 SNEGSKA (reference sequence). The CDR3 runs 13 residues. The CDR3 nucleotides are TGCAGTGCAGCGGGCCGTATGCCGGGTGAAGCTTTCTTT. This encodes CSAAGRMPGEAFF.

As regards this clonotype: Since a much larger clone is just one base distant, this may be a read error. The rearrangement links TRBV11-3 to TRBJ1-3; D is unresolved. Germline values: CDR1 SGHNT, CDR2 YENEEA. The CDR3 sequence is 13 residues long. V was pared by 10 bases and J by 0 bases, with 10 bases between. The CDR3 region is CANRLSSGNTIYF. CDR3 DNA sequence: TGTGCCAACAGATTGAGCTCTGGAAACACCATATATTTT.

This clonotype appeared many times. The J gene is TRBJ1-2, the V gene TRBV15; D is possibly TRBD1 (5 bases). The germline CDR1 and CDR2 sequences are LNHNV and YYDKDF (reference sequence). Deletions cut 3 bases from V and 0 bases from J, with 11 bases between. The CDR3 length is 15 residues. CDR3 DNA sequence: TGTGCCACCAGCAGGGGGGACCGTCCTAACTATGGCTACACCTTC. Its protein product is CATSRGDRPNYGYTF.

This clonotype was observed a few times. This rearrangement joins TRBV5-1 to TRBJ2-7; tentative D call: TRBD1 (6 bases). The CDR3 is made up of 15 amino acids. V lost 4 bases to trimming and J lost 2 bases, with 16 bases between them. Looked up from germline, CDR1 is SGHRS and CDR2 is YFSETQ. DNA of the CDR3: TGCGCCAGCAGCCTTAGACAGGCACCTACCTACGAGCAGTACTTC. Protein: CASSLRQAPTYEQYF.

This clonotype was counted only a few times. The rearrangement links TRBV5-1 to TRBJ1-6; no definite D call. V was trimmed by 0 bases and J by 9 bases, leaving 13 bases between them. The CDR3 totals 15 residues. CDR1 is SGHRS, CDR2 YFSETQ, per germline. CDR3: CASSLAQSAVSPLHF. The CDR3 nucleotides are TGCGCCAGCAGCTTGGCCCAAAGTGCGGTTTCACCCCTCCACTTT.

This sequence joins TRBV28 and TRBJ1-5; 7 positions match TRBD1. The J segment lost 3 bases and the V segment lost 7 bases, leaving 6 bases of the junction unmatched. There are 14 residues in the CDR3. Germline CDR1 and CDR2: MDHEN and SYDVKM. The CDR3 DNA reads as TGTGCCAGCAACACAGGGGTCCTCAATCAGCCCCAGCATTTT. This gives the protein CASNTGVLNQPQHF. The variable domain in full, completed from reference TRBV28 and TRBJ1-5, reads DVKVTQSSRYLVKRTGEKVFLECVQDMDHENMFWYRQDPGLGLRLIYFSYDVKMKEKGDIPEGYSVSREKKERFSLILESASTNQTSMYLCASNTGVLNQPQHFGDGTRLSIL.

This clonotype was seen repeatedly, ten times or more. The rearrangement links TRBV28 to TRBJ2-1, with 12 bases lining up with TRBD2. CDR1 and CDR2 (germline): MDHEN, SYDVKM. J lost 8 bases, V lost 4 bases, and 18 bases had no gene match. The CDR3 has 19 amino acids. This chain's CDR3 is CASSSPLPRLAGDNDEQFF. CDR3 in DNA: TGTGCCAGCAGTTCCCCTCTCCCGCGACTAGCGGGAGATAATGATGAGCAGTTCTTC.